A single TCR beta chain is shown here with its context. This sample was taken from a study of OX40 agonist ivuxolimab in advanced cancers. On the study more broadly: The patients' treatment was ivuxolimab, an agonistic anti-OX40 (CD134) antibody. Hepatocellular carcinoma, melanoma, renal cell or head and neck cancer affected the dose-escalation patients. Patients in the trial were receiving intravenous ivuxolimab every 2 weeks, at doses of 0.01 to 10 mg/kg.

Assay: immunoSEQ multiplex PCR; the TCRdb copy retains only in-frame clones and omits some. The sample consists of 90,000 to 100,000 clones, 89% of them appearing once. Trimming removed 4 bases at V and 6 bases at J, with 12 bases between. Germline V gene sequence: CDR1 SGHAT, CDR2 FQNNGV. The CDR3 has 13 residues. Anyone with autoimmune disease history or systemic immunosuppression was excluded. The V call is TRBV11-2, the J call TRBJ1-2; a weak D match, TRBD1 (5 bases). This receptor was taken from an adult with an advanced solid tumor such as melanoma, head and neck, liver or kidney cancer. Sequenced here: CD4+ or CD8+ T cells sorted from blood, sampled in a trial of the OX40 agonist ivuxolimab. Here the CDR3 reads CASSSRRGDGYTF. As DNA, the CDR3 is TGTGCCAGCAGCTCCAGACGGGGGGATGGCTACACCTTC.